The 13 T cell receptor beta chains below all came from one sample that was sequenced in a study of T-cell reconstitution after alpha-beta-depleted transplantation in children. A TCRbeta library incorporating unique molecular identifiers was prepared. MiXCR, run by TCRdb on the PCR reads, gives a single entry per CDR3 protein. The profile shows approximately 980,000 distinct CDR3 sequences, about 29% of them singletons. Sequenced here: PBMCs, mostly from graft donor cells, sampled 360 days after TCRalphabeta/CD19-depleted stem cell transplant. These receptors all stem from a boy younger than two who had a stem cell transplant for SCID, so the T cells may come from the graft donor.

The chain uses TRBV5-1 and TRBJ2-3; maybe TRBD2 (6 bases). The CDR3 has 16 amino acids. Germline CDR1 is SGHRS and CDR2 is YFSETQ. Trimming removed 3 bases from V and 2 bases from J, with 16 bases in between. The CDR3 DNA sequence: TGCGCCAGCAGCTCCCTGGGAGGAAGGCCCACAGATACGCAGTATTTT. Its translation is CASSSLGGRPTDTQYF.

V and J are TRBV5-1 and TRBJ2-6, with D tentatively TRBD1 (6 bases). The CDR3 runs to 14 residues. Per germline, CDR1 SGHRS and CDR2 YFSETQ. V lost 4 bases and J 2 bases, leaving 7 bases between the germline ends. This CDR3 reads CASSRTAGANVLTF. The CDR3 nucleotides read TGCGCCAGCAGCAGGACAGCTGGGGCCAACGTCCTGACTTTC.

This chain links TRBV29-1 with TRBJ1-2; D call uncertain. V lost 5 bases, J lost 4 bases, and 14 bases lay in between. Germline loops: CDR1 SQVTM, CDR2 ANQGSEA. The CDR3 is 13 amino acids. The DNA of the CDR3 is TGCAGCGTTTTTACCGGACGGTTCTATGGCTACACCTTC. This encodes CSVFTGRFYGYTF.

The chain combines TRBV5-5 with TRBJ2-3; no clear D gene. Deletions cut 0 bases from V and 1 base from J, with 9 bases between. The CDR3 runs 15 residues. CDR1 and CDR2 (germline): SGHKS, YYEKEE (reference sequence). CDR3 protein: CASSLGVTGTDTQYF. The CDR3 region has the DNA TGTGCCAGCAGCTTGGGGGTCACGGGCACAGATACGCAGTATTTT.

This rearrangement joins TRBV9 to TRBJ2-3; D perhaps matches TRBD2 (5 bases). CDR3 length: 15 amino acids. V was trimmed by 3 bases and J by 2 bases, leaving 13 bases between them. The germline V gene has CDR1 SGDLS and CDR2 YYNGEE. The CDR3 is CASSAERLHTDTQYF. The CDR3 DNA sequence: TGTGCCAGCAGCGCAGAGCGGCTACACACAGATACGCAGTATTTT.

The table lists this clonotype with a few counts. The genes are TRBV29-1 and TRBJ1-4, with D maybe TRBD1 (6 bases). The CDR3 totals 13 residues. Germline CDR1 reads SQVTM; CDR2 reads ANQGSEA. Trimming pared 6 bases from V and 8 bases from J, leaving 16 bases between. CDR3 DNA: TGCAGCGTGGGAAGGCAGGGGCCCGAAAAACTGTTTTTT. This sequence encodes CSVGRQGPEKLFF.

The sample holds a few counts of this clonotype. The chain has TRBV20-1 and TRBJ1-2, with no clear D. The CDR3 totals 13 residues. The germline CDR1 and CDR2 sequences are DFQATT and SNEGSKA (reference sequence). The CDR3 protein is CLAEAGLNYGYTF. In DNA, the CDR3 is TGCCTGGCGGAGGCAGGATTAAACTATGGCTACACCTTC.

The CDR3 DNA is TGCGCCAGCAGCTTGGCCCCCCCTGGGGGCAAAAACATTCAGTACTTC. Protein: CASSLAPPGGKNIQYF. This chain links TRBV5-1 with TRBJ2-4; the D call may be TRBD1 or TRBD2 (5 bases each). The V and J ends lost 0 bases and 3 bases respectively, with 13 bases between them. The CDR3 length is 16 residues. Germline V gene lookup returns CDR1 SGHRS and CDR2 YFSETQ.

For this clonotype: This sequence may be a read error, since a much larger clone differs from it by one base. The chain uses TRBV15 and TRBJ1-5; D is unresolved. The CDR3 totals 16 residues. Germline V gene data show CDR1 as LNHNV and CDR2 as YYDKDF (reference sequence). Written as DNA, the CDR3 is TGTGCCACCATCAGAGATAGGAAGGGCCGAGGACAGCCCCAGCATTTT. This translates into CATIRDRKGRGQPQHF. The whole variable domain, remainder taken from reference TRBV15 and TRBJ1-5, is DAMVIQNPRYQVTQFGKPVTLSCSQTLNHNVMYWYQQKSSQAPKLLFHYYDKDFNNEADTPDNFQSRRPNTSFCFLDIRSPGLGDTAMYLCATIRDRKGRGQPQHFGDGTRLSIL.

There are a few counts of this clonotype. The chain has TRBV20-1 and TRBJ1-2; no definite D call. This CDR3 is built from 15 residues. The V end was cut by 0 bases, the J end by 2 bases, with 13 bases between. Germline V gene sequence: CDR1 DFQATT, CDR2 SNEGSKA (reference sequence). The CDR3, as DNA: TGCAGTGCTAGAGATCGTCTCCGTCGGAACTATGGCTACACCTTC. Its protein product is CSARDRLRRNYGYTF.

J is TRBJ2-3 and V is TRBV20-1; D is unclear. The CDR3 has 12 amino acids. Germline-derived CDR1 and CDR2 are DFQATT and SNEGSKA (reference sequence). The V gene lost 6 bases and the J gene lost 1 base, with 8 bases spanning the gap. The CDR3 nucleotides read TGCAGTGCCACTTACGGCACAGATACGCAGTATTTT. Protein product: CSATYGTDTQYF.

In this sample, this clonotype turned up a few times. CDR3 protein: CASRFRMSGELFF. The CDR3 DNA sequence: TGTGCCAGCAGATTTCGGATGTCCGGGGAGCTGTTTTTT. The chain recombines TRBV12-3 or TRBV12-4 with TRBJ2-2; D call uncertain. The CDR3 is 13 amino acids. V was cut by 6 bases and J by 6 bases, with 11 bases left in between.

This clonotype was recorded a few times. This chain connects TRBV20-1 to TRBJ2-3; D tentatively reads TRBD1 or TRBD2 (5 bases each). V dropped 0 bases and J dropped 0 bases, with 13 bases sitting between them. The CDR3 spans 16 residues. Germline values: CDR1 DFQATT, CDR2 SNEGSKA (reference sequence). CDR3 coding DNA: TGCAGTGCTAGAGATTCCCGGGGACCCAGCACAGATACGCAGTATTTT. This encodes CSARDSRGPSTDTQYF.